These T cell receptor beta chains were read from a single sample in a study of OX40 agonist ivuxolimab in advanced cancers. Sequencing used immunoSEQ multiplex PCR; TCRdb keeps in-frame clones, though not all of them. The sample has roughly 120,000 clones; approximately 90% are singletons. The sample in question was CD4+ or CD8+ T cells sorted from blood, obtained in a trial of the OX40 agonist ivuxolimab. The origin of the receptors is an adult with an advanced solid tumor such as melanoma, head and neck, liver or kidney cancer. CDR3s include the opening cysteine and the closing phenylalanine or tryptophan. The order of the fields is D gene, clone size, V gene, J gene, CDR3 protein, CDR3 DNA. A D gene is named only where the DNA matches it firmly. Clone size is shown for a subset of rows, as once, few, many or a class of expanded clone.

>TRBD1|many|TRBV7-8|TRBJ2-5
CATRTGLVETQYF
TGTGCCACCCGGACAGGCCTTGTCGAGACCCAGTACTTC
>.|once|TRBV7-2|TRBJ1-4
CASTRGQGHEKLFF
TGTGCCAGCACCCGGGGCCAGGGACATGAAAAACTGTTTTTT
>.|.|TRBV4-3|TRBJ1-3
CASSQVAGRESGNTIYF
TGCGCCAGCAGCCAAGTTGCAGGCAGGGAGTCTGGAAACACCATATATTTT
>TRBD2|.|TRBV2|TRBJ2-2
CASGTSRISGELFF
TGTGCCAGCGGGACTAGCAGGATCTCCGGGGAGCTGTTTTTT
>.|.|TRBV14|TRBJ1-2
CASSRIGAPSTNYGYTF
TGTGCCAGCAGCCGAATCGGGGCGCCGAGTACTAACTATGGCTACACCTTC
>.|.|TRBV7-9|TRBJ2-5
CASSLGRVAYQETQYF
TGTGCCAGCAGCTTAGGCAGGGTAGCCTACCAAGAGACCCAGTACTTC
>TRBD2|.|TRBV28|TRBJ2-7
CASRTSGSSEQYF
TGTGCCAGCAGGACTAGCGGGAGTAGCGAGCAGTACTTC
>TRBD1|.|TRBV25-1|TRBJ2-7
CASSGQGTYEQYF
TGTGCCAGCAGTGGACAGGGAACCTACGAGCAGTACTTC
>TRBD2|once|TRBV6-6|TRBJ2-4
CASGRTSAKNIQYF
TGTGCCAGCGGGAGGACTAGCGCCAAAAACATTCAGTACTTC
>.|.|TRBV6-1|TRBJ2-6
CASSAGSRSGANVLTF
TGTGCCAGCAGTGCAGGGTCCCGCTCTGGGGCCAACGTCCTGACTTTC
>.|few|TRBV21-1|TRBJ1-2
CASTRQNHYGYTF
TGTGCCAGCACCCGACAGAACCACTATGGCTACACCTTC
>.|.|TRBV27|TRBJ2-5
CASSPGGYQETQYF
TGTGCCAGCAGCCCCGGAGGGTACCAAGAGACCCAGTACTTC
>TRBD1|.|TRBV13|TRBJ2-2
CASSTRPDRAAGELFF
TGTGCCAGCAGCACACGTCCGGACAGGGCGGCCGGGGAGCTGTTTTTT